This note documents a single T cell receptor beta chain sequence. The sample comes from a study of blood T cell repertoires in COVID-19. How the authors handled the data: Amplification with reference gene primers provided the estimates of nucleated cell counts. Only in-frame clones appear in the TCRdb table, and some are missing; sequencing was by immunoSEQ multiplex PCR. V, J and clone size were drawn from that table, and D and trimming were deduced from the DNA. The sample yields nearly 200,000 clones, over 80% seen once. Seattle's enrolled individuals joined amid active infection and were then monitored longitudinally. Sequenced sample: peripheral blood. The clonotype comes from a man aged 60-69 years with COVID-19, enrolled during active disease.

The CDR3 DNA reads as TGTGCCAGCAGTTATGGGACAGTCAGGGCAGGGCAGCCCCAGCATTTT. The encoded protein is CASSYGTVRAGQPQHF. The chain uses TRBV6-5 and TRBJ1-5; 7 bases align to TRBD1. The CDR3 loop spans 16 amino acids. J lost 7 bases, V lost 3 bases, and 12 bases had no gene match. The germline CDR1 and CDR2 sequences are MNHEY and SVGAGI.